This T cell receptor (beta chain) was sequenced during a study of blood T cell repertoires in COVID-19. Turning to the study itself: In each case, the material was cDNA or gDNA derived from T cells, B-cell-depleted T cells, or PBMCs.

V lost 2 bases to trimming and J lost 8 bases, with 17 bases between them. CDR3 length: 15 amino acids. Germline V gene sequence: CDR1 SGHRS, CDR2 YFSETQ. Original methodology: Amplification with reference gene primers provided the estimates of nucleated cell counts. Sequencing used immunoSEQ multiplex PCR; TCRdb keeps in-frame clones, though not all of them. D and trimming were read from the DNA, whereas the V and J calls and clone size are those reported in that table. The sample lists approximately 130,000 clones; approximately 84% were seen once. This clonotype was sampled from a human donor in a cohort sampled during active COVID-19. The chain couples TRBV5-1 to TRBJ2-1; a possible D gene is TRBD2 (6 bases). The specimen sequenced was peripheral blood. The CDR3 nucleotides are TGCGCCAGCAGCTTATCCGGACTACCGCGCGATGAGCAGTTCTTC. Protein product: CASSLSGLPRDEQFF.